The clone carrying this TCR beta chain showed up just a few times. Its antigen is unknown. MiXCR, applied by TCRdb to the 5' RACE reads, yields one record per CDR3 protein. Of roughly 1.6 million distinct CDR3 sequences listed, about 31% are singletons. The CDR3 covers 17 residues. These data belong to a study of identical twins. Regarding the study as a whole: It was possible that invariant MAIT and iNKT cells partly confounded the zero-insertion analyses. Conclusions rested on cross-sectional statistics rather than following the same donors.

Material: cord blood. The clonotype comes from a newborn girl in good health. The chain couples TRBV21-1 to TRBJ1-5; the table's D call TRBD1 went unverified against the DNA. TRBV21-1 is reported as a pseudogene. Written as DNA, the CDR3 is TGTGCCAGCAGCGGGGACAGGGAGGCTTATAGCAATCAGCCCCAGCATTTT. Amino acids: CASSGDREAYSNQPQHF.